This passage covers 24 T cell receptor beta chains from one sample sequenced in a study of response to subunit inactivated influenza vaccine. From the RT-PCR reads, TCRdb called clonotypes with MiXCR, one entry per CDR3 protein. The sample holds 540,000 or so distinct CDR3 sequences; around 13% are singletons and the top ten take 13%. The sequencing used PBMCs from blood, collected 45 days after vaccination. Receptor source: a man aged 45-65 years who received an inactivated influenza vaccine.

This clonotype was seen ten or more times. The gene calls are TRBV29-1 and TRBJ2-5; a possible D gene is TRBD2 (6 bases). V lost 6 bases and J 1 base, leaving 12 bases between the germline ends. This CDR3 is 13 amino acids long. Germline V gene lookup returns CDR1 SQVTM and CDR2 ANQGSEA. CDR3 DNA sequence: TGCAGCGTCGCGCGACTAGGCCAAGAGACCCAGTACTTC. This sequence encodes CSVARLGQETQYF.

This clonotype was counted only a few times. The CDR3 region has the DNA TGTGCCATCCCGGACAGGGGGCCTAGCGGGAGTTCAGAGACCCAGTACTTC. Translated, it gives CAIPDRGPSGSSETQYF. The chain links TRBV10-3 to TRBJ2-5; D may be TRBD1 (11 bases). Germline CDR1 and CDR2: ENHRY and SYGVKD. The V end lost 8 bases, the J end lost 4 bases, and 26 bases lay between the germline ends. CDR3 length: 17 residues.

This clonotype showed up many times. Its ends do not fully match the called genes, so a read error is possible. This sequence joins TRBV5-1 and TRBJ2-7; the match to TRBD2 covers 7 bases. This CDR3 comprises 14 residues. Germline V gene sequence: CDR1 SGHRS, CDR2 YFSETQ. The CDR3 nucleotides read TGCGCCAGCAGCCTGGGAGGGTTCTCCGACGAGCAGTACTTC. Translation gives CASSLGGFSDEQYF.

The chain has TRBV20-1 and TRBJ2-3; D not resolved. Germline V gene lookup returns CDR1 DFQATT and CDR2 SNEGSKA (reference sequence). The CDR3 is 14 amino acids. Trimming removed 5 bases from V and 1 base from J, with 13 bases in between. The CDR3 DNA follows: TGCAGTGCTTTAAGGGTAATTCGCACAGATACGCAGTATTTT. Amino acids: CSALRVIRTDTQYF.

Only a few counts were recorded for this clonotype. J is TRBJ1-5 and V is TRBV11-2; D is perhaps TRBD1 (6 bases). Germline V gene lookup returns CDR1 SGHAT and CDR2 FQNNGV. The ends were cut back, 4 bases at V and 8 bases at J, with 12 bases in the middle. The CDR3 contains 13 residues. The CDR3 protein is CASSSGVREPQHF. Written as DNA, the CDR3 is TGTGCCAGCAGCTCAGGGGTTAGGGAGCCCCAGCATTTT. Using reference TRBV11-2 and TRBJ1-5 for the parts outside the CDR3, the full variable domain is EAGVAQSPRYKIIEKRQSVAFWCNPISGHATLYWYQQILGQGPKLLIQFQNNGVVDDSQLPKDRFSAERLKGVDSTLKIQPAKLEDSAVYLCASSSGVREPQHFGDGTRLSIL.

The chain carries TRBV9 and TRBJ2-2; D tentatively reads TRBD1 or TRBD2 (5 bases each). V dropped 0 bases and J dropped 3 bases, with 12 bases sitting between them. The CDR3 has 16 amino acids. The germline gives CDR1 SGDLS, CDR2 YYNGEE. CDR3 sequence: CASSVDKGTDTGELFF. CDR3 nucleotides: TGTGCCAGCAGCGTAGACAAGGGGACGGACACCGGGGAGCTGTTTTTT.

The chain carries TRBV29-1 and TRBJ2-7; the D is unclear. The ends were cut back, 0 bases at V and 3 bases at J, with 6 bases in the middle. This CDR3 contains 12 residues. From germline, CDR1 is SQVTM and CDR2 ANQGSEA. CDR3 residues: CSVEDDHYEQYF. Written as DNA, the CDR3 is TGCAGCGTTGAAGATGACCACTACGAGCAGTACTTC.

This clonotype has ten or more counts. J is TRBJ2-3 and V is TRBV12-3 or TRBV12-4, with D hard to call. The V end was cut by 4 bases, the J end by 2 bases, with 13 bases between. This CDR3 comprises 15 residues. The CDR3 loop is CASSSGPTITDTQYF. Written as DNA, the CDR3 is TGTGCCAGCAGTTCCGGGCCTACCATCACAGATACGCAGTATTTT.

This clonotype was counted a few times. The gene calls are TRBV9 and TRBJ2-2; TRBD2 matches at 10 bases. The trim removed 0 bases at V and 1 base at J, leaving 0 bases unmatched. Germline V lookup: CDR1 SGDLS, CDR2 YYNGEE. The CDR3 runs 16 residues. The CDR3 bases are TGTGCCAGCAGCGTAGGGACTAGCGGGAACACCGGGGAGCTGTTTTTT. This encodes CASSVGTSGNTGELFF.

This clonotype has only a few counts. This chain links TRBV9 with TRBJ2-7; TRBD1 agrees at 9 bases. The CDR3 contains 14 residues. Germline CDR1 SGDLS, CDR2 YYNGEE. The V gene end was trimmed by 3 bases and the J gene end by 3 bases; junction bases not matched to a gene: 4. The CDR3 bases are TGTGCCAGCAGCGCGGGACAGGGACACTACGAGCAGTACTTC. As protein: CASSAGQGHYEQYF.

This clonotype showed up just once. The chain combines TRBV11-3 with TRBJ2-1, with TRBD2 as a possible D gene (7 bases). CDR1 SGHNT and CDR2 YENEEA come from the germline V gene. V was cut by 11 bases and J by 6 bases, with 32 bases left in between. This CDR3 is built from 18 residues. The CDR3 DNA follows: TGTGCCTGCTGCTTATTTAGTGGTTCGCGGGGGCGGCCCAATGAGCAGTTCTTC. It is translated as CACCLFSGSRGRPNEQFF. Filled out from reference TRBV11-3 and TRBJ2-1, the complete variable domain reads EAGVVQSPRYKIIEKKQPVAFWCNPISGHNTLYWYLQNLGQGPELLIRYENEEAVDDSQLPKDRFSAERLKGVDSTLKIQPAELGDSAVYLCACCLFSGSRGRPNEQFFGPGTRLTVL.

This clonotype was seen many times. The rearrangement links TRBV5-1 to TRBJ2-1, with 12 bases that match TRBD2. The germline gives CDR1 SGHRS, CDR2 YFSETQ. Trimming at V came to 4 bases and at J to 8 bases, leaving 7 bases not matched to a gene. The length of the CDR3 is 15 residues. CDR3 residues: CASSGTSGGIYEQFF. The CDR3 DNA follows: TGCGCCAGCAGCGGTACTAGCGGGGGGATCTATGAGCAGTTCTTC.

With regard to this clonotype: A much larger clone is a single base away; this may be a read error. The chain employs TRBV6-1 and TRBJ2-2; D unresolved. The CDR3 is 16 amino acids. Germline CDR1 MNHNS, CDR2 SASEGT. The V end was cut by 6 bases, the J end by 3 bases, with 17 bases between. The CDR3 bases are TGTGCCAGCAGCCCACCCCCAGGCCCCCACACCGGGGAGCTGTTTTTT. This codes for CASSPPPGPHTGELFF.

The chain combines TRBV28 with TRBJ2-5; D gene unclear. V was shortened by 7 bases and J by 4 bases, with 13 bases between the two germline ends. This CDR3 spans 13 amino acids. Looked up from germline, CDR1 is MDHEN and CDR2 is SYDVKM. CDR3 sequence reads: CASTLGPAETQYF. CDR3 coding DNA: TGTGCCAGCACCTTAGGGCCCGCAGAGACCCAGTACTTC.

V is TRBV10-1 and J is TRBJ2-3; perhaps TRBD1 as D (6 bases). CDR1 and CDR2 from the germline V gene are WNHNN and SYGVQD (reference sequence). The CDR3 is 13 amino acids. V was shortened by 6 bases and J by 0 bases, with 7 bases between the two germline ends. The CDR3 reads CASRRGSTDTQYF. As DNA, the CDR3 is TGCGCCAGCAGGAGGGGGAGCACAGATACGCAGTATTTT.

This clonotype was observed a few times. This chain uses TRBV20-1 with TRBJ2-1; 7 nucleotides agree with TRBD2. Germline assignment: CDR1 DFQATT and CDR2 SNEGSKA (reference sequence). With 0 bases clipped from V and 2 bases from J, the junction kept 10 bases outside the gene matches. This CDR3 region has 17 residues. CDR3 residues: CSARDHLGRGAYNEQFF. CDR3 nucleotides: TGCAGTGCTAGAGATCACTTGGGCCGGGGGGCCTACAATGAGCAGTTCTTC.

In its sample, this clonotype was seen a few times. The J gene is TRBJ2-3, the V gene TRBV20-1, with D perhaps assigned TRBD1 or TRBD2 (6 bases each). Germline V lookup: CDR1 DFQATT, CDR2 SNEGSKA (reference sequence). The ends were cut back, 2 bases at V and 2 bases at J, with 17 bases in the middle. The CDR3 covers 16 residues. CDR3 DNA: TGCAGTGCTAGACCCATCGACCGGGGGCACACAGATACGCAGTATTTT. This translates into CSARPIDRGHTDTQYF.

CDR3 loop: CASSVAGGVYEQYF. CDR3 in DNA: TGTGCCAGCAGCGTAGCAGGGGGCGTATACGAGCAGTACTTC. J is TRBJ2-7 and V is TRBV9; TRBD1 agrees at 8 bases. Trimming cost V 0 bases and J 4 bases; bases outside gene matches: 3. CDR3 length equals 14 residues. From germline, CDR1 is SGDLS and CDR2 YYNGEE.

The CDR3 sequence is CASTTDWGTGELFF. CDR3 sequence (DNA): TGTGCCAGCACCACGGACTGGGGTACCGGGGAGCTGTTTTTT. V and J are TRBV11-1 and TRBJ2-2, with D possibly matching TRBD2 (5 bases). V dropped 7 bases and J dropped 5 bases, with 14 bases sitting between them. The CDR3 loop spans 14 amino acids. Germline V gene lookup returns CDR1 SGHAT and CDR2 FQDESV (reference sequence). Combining the CDR3 with reference TRBV11-1 and TRBJ2-2 gives the whole variable domain EAEVAQSPRYKITEKSQAVAFWCDPISGHATLYWYRQILGQGPELLVQFQDESVVDDSQLPKDRFSAERLKGVDSTLKIQPAELGDSAMYLCASTTDWGTGELFFGEGSRLTVL.

The rearrangement joins TRBV7-8 to TRBJ2-6, with 9 positions matching TRBD1. After removal of 5 bases from V and 2 bases from J, the junction contained 4 bases not matched to a gene. CDR1 is SGHVS and CDR2 is FQNEAQ in the germline V gene. The CDR3 extends over 16 amino acids. The CDR3 region has the DNA TGTGCCAGCAGCCGAACAGGGGGCACTGGGGCCAACGTCCTGACTTTC. This encodes CASSRTGGTGANVLTF.

This clonotype was found many times. The chain joins TRBV4-3 to TRBJ1-5, with TRBD1 as a possible D gene (5 bases). V was clipped by 1 base and J by 6 bases, with 7 bases between them. The CDR3 is made up of 13 amino acids. CDR1 LGHNA and CDR2 YSLEER come from the germline V gene. The CDR3 loop is CASSQGGGQPQHF. DNA of the CDR3: TGCGCCAGCAGCCAAGGGGGGGGTCAGCCCCAGCATTTT.

The chain joins TRBV5-1 to TRBJ2-3; 8 nucleotides align to TRBD2. This CDR3 is 16 amino acids long. Looked up from germline, CDR1 is SGHRS and CDR2 is YFSETQ. With V trimmed by 1 base and J by 2 bases, 6 bases remained unmatched. CDR3 sequence (DNA): TGCGCCAGCAGCTTGCGGGGGGGATTTTTCACAGATACGCAGTATTTT. Its translation: CASSLRGGFFTDTQYF.

This clonotype was seen a few times. The chain recombines TRBV7-9 with TRBJ1-1; no clear D. Trimming pared 3 bases from V and 2 bases from J, leaving 13 bases between. The germline V gene encodes CDR1 SEHNR and CDR2 FQNEAQ (reference sequence). This CDR3 region has 15 residues. CDR3 DNA: TGTGCCAGCAGCTTTCAAATCGGACCCAACACTGAAGCTTTCTTT. Translated, it gives CASSFQIGPNTEAFF.

This clonotype was seen a few times. The rearrangement links TRBV7-9 to TRBJ1-6, with 7 bases lining up with TRBD1. V trimming: 5 bases; J trimming: 9 bases; junction bases outside the gene matches: 4. Germline V gene sequence: CDR1 SEHNR, CDR2 FQNEAQ (reference sequence). The CDR3 totals 13 residues. CDR3 nucleotide sequence: TGTGCCAGCAGCGGGGACAGAGCTTCACCCCTCCACTTT. Its translation is CASSGDRASPLHF. The whole variable domain, filled in from reference TRBV7-9 and TRBJ1-6, reads DTGVSQNPRHKITKRGQNVTFRCDPISEHNRLYWYRQTLGQGPEFLTYFQNEAQLEKSRLLSDRFSAERPKGSFSTLEIQRTEQGDSAMYLCASSGDRASPLHFGNGTRLTVT.